The source of this T cell receptor beta chain is a study of response to subunit inactivated influenza vaccine. Points on this clonotype: Its antigen remains unidentified.

The germline V and J ends were trimmed by 0 bases and 6 bases, with 11 bases remaining between them. The CDR3 is made up of 15 amino acids. The V gene's germline CDR1 is LGHNA and CDR2 YSLEER. Whole-study findings and limits: A suggestion made by the authors is that each seasonal influenza vaccination recruits few new T cells.

TCRdb ran MiXCR on the RT-PCR reads and lists one entry per CDR3 protein. The top ten clones hold about an eighth of a sample with approximately 490,000 distinct CDR3 sequences, under 8.5% of them seen once. This sequence was found in a man aged 50-75 years who received an inactivated influenza vaccine. The sample was PBMCs from blood, taken around 25 months after vaccination. The chain recombines TRBV4-3 with TRBJ2-2; no clear D gene. CDR3 sequence reads: CASSQDDIRSGELFF. The CDR3 nucleotides read TGCGCCAGCAGCCAAGACGACATAAGGTCCGGGGAGCTGTTTTTT.